Sequencing of this TCR beta chain was carried out in a study of breast tumors, draining lymph nodes, adjacent tissues. The study's findings and limits: Tumor TCR diversity was below lymph nodes but above nontumor tissue. That most tumor T cells come from lymph nodes remained unproven.

This clonotype was detected many times. The antigen is undetermined. From the multiplex PCR reads, TCRdb called clonotypes with MiXCR, one entry per CDR3 protein. The sample contains approximately 60,000 distinct CDR3 sequences, 57% of which appear only once. Trimming left V 3 bases short and J 2 bases short, with 6 bases between. This CDR3 has 13 residues. Germline CDR1 reads KGHSH; CDR2 reads LQKENI. The TCR comes from a female donor with breast cancer. Some clones in this sample may be carry-over from other donors' samples. The sequenced material came from breast tumor tissue. The J gene is TRBJ2-3, the V gene TRBV18; D not resolved. The CDR3 region has the DNA TGTGCCAGCTCACCCTCTGACACAGATACGCAGTATTTT. Translating gives CASSPSDTDTQYF.